Given below is one TCR beta chain in context. This clone turned up a few times. Its antigen target is currently unknown. Within one base of it there is no much larger clone, and no base qualities were kept. The Quick-DNA Microprep Kit was used to extract genomic DNA from the sorted cells. TCRbeta DNA was amplified with the immunoSEQ hsTCRbeta kit following the manufacturer's protocol. TCRbeta libraries were sequenced on an Illumina MiSeq instrument. In the original analysis: Removing out-of-frame sequences left approximately 2,000,000 distinct TCRbeta sequences, an average of about 73,000 per individual. Each individual was scored using the number of approximately 160 previously reported CMV-associated TCRbeta sequences that the individual carried and the total number of productive distinct TCRbeta sequences. A beta-binomial model was reimplemented in Python, and random forests from scikit-learn, run with default parameters, were trained on data from the US cohort. On the Belgian cohort, classifier performance was reported as the median AUC, along with percentile confidence intervals, across 10,000 bootstrap iterations. TCRdb re-hosts the immuneACCESS table, in-frame sequences only. Its copies lack some clones; in the studies checked, an unresolved V gene accounts for under half of them, and the cause for the rest is not known. V and J calls and clone size come straight from that table; D and trimming were deduced from the DNA. A total of about 59,000 clones appear in this sample, about three quarters of them only once. The ten biggest clones cover around 0.51% of the sample.

Trimming at the junction amounts to 1 base on V and 6 bases on J, and the germline ends lie 18 bases apart. CDR1 KGHSH and CDR2 LQKENI are derived from the germline V gene. The cysteine opens and the phenylalanine closes a CDR3 of 16 amino acids. Only the CDR3 region is kept as DNA, spanning 48 bases read in frame from base 1. The data stem from a study of memory CD4+ T cells and cytomegalovirus serostatus (dated by TCRdb to about 2019). Background on the whole study: The 35 or so healthy Belgian adults in the cohort included 9 who were CMV seropositive and 24 who were CMV seronegative. CD4+ memory TCRbeta repertoires of a Belgian cohort with known cytomegalovirus serostatus were sequenced in order to replicate a published TCR-based CMV serostatus classifier.

Results and caveats for the whole study, not just this receptor: Results were interpreted as suggesting that the CMV-associated TCR signature is largely present in the CD4+ memory repertoire. Only CD4+CD45RO+ memory cells were sequenced, in contrast to the original study, in which naive and memory CD4+ and CD8+ populations were covered. Among the 150 to 200 previously reported CMV-associated TCRbeta sequences, about 71 showed up in the CD4+ memory repertoires, with each one found in between one and five individuals. The original-framework classifier achieved a median bootstrapped AUC of about 0.95 with a 95% CI of 0.76-1.00 on the Belgian cohort. For predicting CMV serostatus, the median bootstrapped AUC was roughly 0.95 using the original framework and about 0.9 using a US-trained random forest.

Single viable CD3+CD4+CD8-CD45RO+ cells were sorted as memory CD4+ T cells on a FACSAria II. CMV serostatus was assessed using a Roche Elecsys assay, by which serum IgG against CMV pp150, pp28, p38 and p52 was detected. After the samples were thawed, total CD4+ T cells were enriched through positive selection using CD4 magnetic microbeads. The samples came from a separate study whose specific focus was interrogating the CD4+ T cell memory repertoire. Following standard operating procedures, peripheral blood mononuclear cells were isolated and cryopreserved, while serum was kept at -80 degrees C. The staining relied on CD3-PerCP (BW264/56), CD4-APC (RPA-T4), CD45RO-PE (UCHT1) and CD8-Pacific Orange (3B5) antibodies, and Sytox blue was used to exclude non-viable cells.

Sequences were obtained from memory CD4+ T cells from blood. This TCR was recovered from an adult in good health and CMV-seronegative. Some clones in this sample may be carry-over from other donors' samples. The chain was built from TRBV18 and TRBJ1-1; the D gene is perhaps TRBD1, from 5 matching bases. The DNA sequence is TGTGCCAGCTCACCACTTTCGGGCGCAGGGTCTCCTGAAGCTTTCTTT. Its protein product is CASSPLSGAGSPEAFF.